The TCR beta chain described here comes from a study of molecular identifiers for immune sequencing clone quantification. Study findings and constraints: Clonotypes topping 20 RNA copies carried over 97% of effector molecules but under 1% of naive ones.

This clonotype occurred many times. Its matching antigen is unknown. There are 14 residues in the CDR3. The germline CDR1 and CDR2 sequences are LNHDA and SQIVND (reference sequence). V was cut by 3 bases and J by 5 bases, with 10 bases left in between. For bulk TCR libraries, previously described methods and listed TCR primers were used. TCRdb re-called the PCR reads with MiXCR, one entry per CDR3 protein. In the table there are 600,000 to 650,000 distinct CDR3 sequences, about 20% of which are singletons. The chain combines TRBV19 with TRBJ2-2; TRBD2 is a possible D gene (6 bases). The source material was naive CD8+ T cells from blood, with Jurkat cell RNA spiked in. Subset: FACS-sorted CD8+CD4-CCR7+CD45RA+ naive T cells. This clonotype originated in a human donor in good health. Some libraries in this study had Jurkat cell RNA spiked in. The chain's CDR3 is CASSILGGTGELFF. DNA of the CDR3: TGTGCCAGTAGTATTCTGGGAGGAACCGGGGAGCTGTTTTTT.